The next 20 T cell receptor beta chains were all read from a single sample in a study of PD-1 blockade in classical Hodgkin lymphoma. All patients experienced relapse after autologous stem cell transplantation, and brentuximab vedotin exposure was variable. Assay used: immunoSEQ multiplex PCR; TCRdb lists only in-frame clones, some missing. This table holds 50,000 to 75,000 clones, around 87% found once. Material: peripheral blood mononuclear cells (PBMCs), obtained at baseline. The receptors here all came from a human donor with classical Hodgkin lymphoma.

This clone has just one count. This CDR3 reads CASSYSGGVSYEQYF. The CDR3 DNA sequence: TGTGCCAGCAGCTATTCGGGGGGGGTTTCCTACGAGCAGTACTTC. The chain joins TRBV27 to TRBJ2-7, with 8 bases lining up with TRBD2. From germline, CDR1 is MNHEY and CDR2 SMNVEV (reference sequence). The V gene end was trimmed by 6 bases and the J gene end by 1 base; junction bases not matched to a gene: 8. The CDR3 spans 15 residues.

The CDR3 region is CASRSRGGTGELFF. The CDR3 nucleotides read TGTGCCAGCAGGAGTAGGGGGGGTACCGGGGAGCTGTTTTTT. The chain carries TRBV6-5 and TRBJ2-2; D may be TRBD2 (7 bases). Trimming stripped 6 bases from V and 5 bases from J, with 13 bases between. The CDR3 loop spans 14 amino acids. In germline, CDR1 is MNHEY, CDR2 SVGAGI.

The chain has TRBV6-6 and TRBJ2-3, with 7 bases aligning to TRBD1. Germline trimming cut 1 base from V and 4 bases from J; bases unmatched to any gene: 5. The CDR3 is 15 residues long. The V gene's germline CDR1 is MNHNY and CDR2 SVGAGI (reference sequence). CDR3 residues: CASSYWDSDADTQYF. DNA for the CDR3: TGTGCCAGCAGTTACTGGGACAGCGACGCAGATACGCAGTATTTT.

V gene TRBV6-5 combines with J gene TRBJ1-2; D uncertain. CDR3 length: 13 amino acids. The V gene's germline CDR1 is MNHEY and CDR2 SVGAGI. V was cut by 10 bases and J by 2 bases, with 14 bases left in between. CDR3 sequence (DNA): TGTGCCACCCGGACCGCTGAAAACTATGGCTACACCTTC. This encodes CATRTAENYGYTF.

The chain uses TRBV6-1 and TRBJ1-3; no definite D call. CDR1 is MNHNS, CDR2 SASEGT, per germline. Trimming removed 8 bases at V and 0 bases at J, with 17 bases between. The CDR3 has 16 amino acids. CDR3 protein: CASGVFGGISGNTIYF. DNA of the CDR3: TGTGCCAGCGGTGTATTCGGCGGAATCTCTGGAAACACCATATATTTT.

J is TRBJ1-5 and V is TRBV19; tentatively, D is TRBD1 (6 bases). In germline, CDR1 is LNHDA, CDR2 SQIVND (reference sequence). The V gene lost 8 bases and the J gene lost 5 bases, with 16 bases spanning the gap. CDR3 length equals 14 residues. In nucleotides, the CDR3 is TGTGCCAGTGACCAACAGGGAGGACATCAGCCCCAGCATTTT. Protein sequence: CASDQQGGHQPQHF.

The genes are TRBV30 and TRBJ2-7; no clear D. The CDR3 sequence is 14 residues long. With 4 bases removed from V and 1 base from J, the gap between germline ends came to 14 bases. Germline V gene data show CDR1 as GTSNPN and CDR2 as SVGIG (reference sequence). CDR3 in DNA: TGTGCCTGGACCAGAAAGTCGTCGTCCTACGAGCAGTACTTC. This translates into CAWTRKSSSYEQYF.

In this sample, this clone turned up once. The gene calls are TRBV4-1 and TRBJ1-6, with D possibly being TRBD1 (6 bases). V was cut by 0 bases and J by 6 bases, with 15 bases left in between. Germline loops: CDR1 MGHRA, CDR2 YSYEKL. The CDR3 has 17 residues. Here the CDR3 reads CASSQDNGGQGNSPLHF. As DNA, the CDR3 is TGCGCCAGCAGCCAAGATAATGGGGGGCAAGGTAATTCACCCCTCCACTTT.

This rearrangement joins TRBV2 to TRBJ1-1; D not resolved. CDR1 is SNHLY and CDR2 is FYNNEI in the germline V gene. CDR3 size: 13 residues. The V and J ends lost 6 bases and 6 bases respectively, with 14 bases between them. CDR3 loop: CASREVPTSEAFF. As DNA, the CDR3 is TGTGCCAGCAGAGAGGTTCCCACCTCTGAAGCTTTCTTT.

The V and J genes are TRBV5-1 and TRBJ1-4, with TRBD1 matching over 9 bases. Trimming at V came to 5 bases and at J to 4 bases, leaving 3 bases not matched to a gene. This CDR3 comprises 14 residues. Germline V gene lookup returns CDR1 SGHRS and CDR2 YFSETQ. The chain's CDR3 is CASSQDRGNEKLFF. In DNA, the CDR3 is TGCGCCAGCAGTCAGGACAGGGGTAATGAAAAACTGTTTTTT.

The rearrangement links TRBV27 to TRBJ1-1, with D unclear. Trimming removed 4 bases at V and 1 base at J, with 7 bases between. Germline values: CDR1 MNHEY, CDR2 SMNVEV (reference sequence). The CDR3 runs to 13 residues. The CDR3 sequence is CASSWDGNTEAFF. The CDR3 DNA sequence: TGTGCCAGCAGTTGGGATGGGAACACTGAAGCTTTCTTT.

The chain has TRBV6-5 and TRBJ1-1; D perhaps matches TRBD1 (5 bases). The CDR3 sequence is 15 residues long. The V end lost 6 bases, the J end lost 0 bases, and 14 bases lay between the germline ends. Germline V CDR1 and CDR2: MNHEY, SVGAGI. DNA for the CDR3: TGTGCCAGCAGCGTAGGGCAGGGAATGAACACTGAAGCTTTCTTT. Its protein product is CASSVGQGMNTEAFF.

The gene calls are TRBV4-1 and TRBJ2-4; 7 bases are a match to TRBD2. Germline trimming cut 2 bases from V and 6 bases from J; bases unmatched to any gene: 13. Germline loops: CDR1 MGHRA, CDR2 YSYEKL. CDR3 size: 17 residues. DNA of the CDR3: TGCGCCAGCAGCCAACGACCCGGCGTAGCGGGTGGAAACATTCAGTACTTC. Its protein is CASSQRPGVAGGNIQYF.

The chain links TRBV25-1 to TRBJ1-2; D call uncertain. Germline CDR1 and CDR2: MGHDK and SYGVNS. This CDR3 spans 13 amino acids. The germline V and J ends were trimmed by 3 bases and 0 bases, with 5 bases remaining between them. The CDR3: CASSDGPNYGYTF. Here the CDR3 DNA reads TGTGCCAGCAGTGACGGGCCTAACTATGGCTACACCTTC.

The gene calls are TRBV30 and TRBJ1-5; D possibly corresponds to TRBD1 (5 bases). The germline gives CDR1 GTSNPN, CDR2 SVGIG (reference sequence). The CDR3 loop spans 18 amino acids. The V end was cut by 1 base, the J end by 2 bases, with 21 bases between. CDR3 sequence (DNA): TGTGCCTGGAGTGGGGGGAACAGGCTACCTCAAGGCAATCAGCCCCAGCATTTT. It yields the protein CAWSGGNRLPQGNQPQHF. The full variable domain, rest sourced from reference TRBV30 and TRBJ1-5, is SQTIHQWPATLVQPVGSPLSLECTVEGTSNPNLYWYRQAAGRGLQLLFYSVGIGQISSEVPQNLSASRPQDRQFILSSKKLLLSDSGFYLCAWSGGNRLPQGNQPQHFGDGTRLSIL.

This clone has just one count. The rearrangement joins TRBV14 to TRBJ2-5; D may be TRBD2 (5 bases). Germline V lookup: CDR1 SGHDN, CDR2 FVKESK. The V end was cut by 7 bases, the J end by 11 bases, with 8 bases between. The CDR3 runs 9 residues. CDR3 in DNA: TGTGCCAGCACCTGGGAGCAGTACTTC. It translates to CASTWEQYF. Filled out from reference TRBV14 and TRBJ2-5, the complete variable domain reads EAGVTQFPSHSVIEKGQTVTLRCDPISGHDNLYWYRRVMGKEIKFLLHFVKESKQDESGMPNNRFLAERTGGTYSTLKVQPAELEDSGVYFCASTWEQYFGPGTRLLVL.

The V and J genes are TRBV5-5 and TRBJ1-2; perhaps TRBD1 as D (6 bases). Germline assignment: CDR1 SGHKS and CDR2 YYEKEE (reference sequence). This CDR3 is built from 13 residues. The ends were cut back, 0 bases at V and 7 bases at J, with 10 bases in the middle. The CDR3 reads CASSLEQGGGYTF. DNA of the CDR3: TGTGCCAGCAGCTTGGAACAGGGAGGTGGCTACACCTTC.

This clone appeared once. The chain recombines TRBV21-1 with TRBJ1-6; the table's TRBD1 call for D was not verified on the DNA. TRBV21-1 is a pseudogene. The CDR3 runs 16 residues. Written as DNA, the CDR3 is TGTGCCAGCAGCACCCATCCTAGGCAGGGGAATTCACCCCTCCACTTT. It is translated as CASSTHPRQGNSPLHF.

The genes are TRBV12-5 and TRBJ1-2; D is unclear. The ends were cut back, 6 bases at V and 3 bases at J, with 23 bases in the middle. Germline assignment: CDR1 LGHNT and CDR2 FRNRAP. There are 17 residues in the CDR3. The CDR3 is CASGLPLDLTVDYGYTF. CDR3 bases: TGTGCTAGTGGCCTTCCCCTAGACCTGACCGTCGACTATGGCTACACCTTC.

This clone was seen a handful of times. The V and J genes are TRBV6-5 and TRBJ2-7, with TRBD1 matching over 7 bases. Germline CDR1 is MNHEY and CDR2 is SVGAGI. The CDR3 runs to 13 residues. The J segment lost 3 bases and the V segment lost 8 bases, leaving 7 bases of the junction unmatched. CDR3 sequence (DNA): TGTGCCAGCCGACAGGGCGGACGCTACGAGCAGTACTTC. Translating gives CASRQGGRYEQYF.